Listed here are 9 T cell receptor beta chains from one sample, sequenced in a study of T-cell memory formation after mild COVID-19. TCRdb ran MiXCR on the 5' RACE reads and lists one entry per CDR3 protein. The sample records about 110,000 distinct CDR3 sequences, around 14% being singletons. Sequencing was done on a sample of PBMCs or a T cell subset sorted from them (not recorded which). These receptors all come from a man aged 18 to 29 who had mild COVID-19 (a few samples of this study predate the infection). Cell type and time point are not known.

This clonotype was counted between two and nine times. V usage is TRBV18 and J usage is TRBJ1-1; 10 bases align to TRBD1. Germline CDR1 and CDR2: KGHSH and LQKENI. J gave up 0 bases and V 6 bases, and 1 base lay outside the gene matches. This CDR3 is 14 amino acids long. The CDR3 nucleotides are TGTGCCAGCTCCGGGACAGGGGTGAACACTGAAGCTTTCTTT. Translation: CASSGTGVNTEAFF. The full variable domain, its missing parts supplied by reference TRBV18 and TRBJ1-1, is NAGVMQNPRHLVRRRGQEARLRCSPMKGHSHVYWYRQLPEEGLKFMVYLQKENIIDESGMPKERFSAEFPKEGPSILRIQQVVRGDSAAYFCASSGTGVNTEAFFGQGTRLTVV.

V gene TRBV6-6 combines with J gene TRBJ2-7; 9 bases align to TRBD2. The CDR3 loop spans 15 amino acids. Germline assignment: CDR1 MNHNY and CDR2 SVGAGI (reference sequence). With V trimmed by 6 bases and J by 2 bases, 8 bases remained unmatched. The CDR3, as DNA: TGTGCCAGCAGCCCCCAGCGGGGGGCCGCCTACGAGCAGTACGTC. Translating it yields CASSPQRGAAYEQYV.

This clonotype was found a few times. The chain has TRBV27 and TRBJ2-7, with D possibly being TRBD1 (5 bases). Germline V lookup: CDR1 MNHEY, CDR2 SMNVEV (reference sequence). The V gene lost 6 bases and the J gene lost 3 bases, with 18 bases spanning the gap. The CDR3 loop spans 15 amino acids. The CDR3 loop is CASRPRQTPFYEQYF. Written as DNA, the CDR3 is TGTGCCAGCAGGCCACGACAGACGCCATTCTACGAGCAGTACTTC.

The V and J genes are TRBV6-5 and TRBJ2-2; D may be TRBD1 or TRBD2 (5 bases each). V shed 5 bases and J shed 6 bases, with 16 bases lying between them. This CDR3 spans 15 amino acids. CDR1 is MNHEY and CDR2 is SVGAGI in the germline V gene. As DNA, the CDR3 is TGTGCCAGCAGTCTCCGGGACGGAAGCCCCGGGGAGCTGTTTTTT. Translating it yields CASSLRDGSPGELFF.

The V and J genes are TRBV20-1 and TRBJ2-5, with 8 nucleotides matching TRBD1. Germline CDR1 is DFQATT and CDR2 is SNEGSKA (reference sequence). The CDR3 sequence is 15 residues long. J lost 5 bases, V lost 1 base, and 9 bases had no gene match. The CDR3 is CSARGGRGRWETQYF. The DNA for the CDR3 is TGCAGTGCTAGAGGGGGCAGGGGGCGCTGGGAGACCCAGTACTTC.

This sequence joins TRBV20-1 and TRBJ2-6, with 10 nucleotides matching TRBD2. CDR3 length: 19 residues. Losses at the gene ends were 8 bases for V and 0 bases for J; bases not matched to a gene: 16. Per germline, CDR1 DFQATT and CDR2 SNEGSKA (reference sequence). CDR3 DNA sequence: TGCAGTCTAAAGGGTCTAGCGGGGGCGACAGACTCTGGGGCCAACGTCCTGACTTTC. The encoded protein is CSLKGLAGATDSGANVLTF.

This clonotype was picked up a small number of times. This chain connects TRBV7-3 to TRBJ2-7, with 8 bases fitting TRBD1. This CDR3 has 14 amino acids. The germline gives CDR1 SGHTA, CDR2 FQGTGA. The V and J ends lost 5 bases and 4 bases, in that order; junction bases with no gene match: 7. The CDR3 bases are TGTGCCAGCAGCCCACAGGGGGGACAGTACGAGCAGTACGTC. Translated, it gives CASSPQGGQYEQYV.

In its sample, this clonotype was seen a few times. The genes are TRBV27 and TRBJ2-1; 11 bases agree with TRBD1. CDR1 and CDR2 (germline): MNHEY, SMNVEV (reference sequence). J was trimmed by 7 bases and V by 7 bases; bases with no gene match: 6. The CDR3 has 14 residues. This CDR3 reads CASNGQGAWNEQFF. DNA of the CDR3: TGTGCCAGCAACGGACAGGGGGCGTGGAATGAGCAGTTCTTC.

This clonotype was observed a few times. The rearrangement joins TRBV5-4 to TRBJ1-2; 8 bases are a match to TRBD1. Germline trimming cut 4 bases from V and 3 bases from J; bases unmatched to any gene: 5. Germline values: CDR1 SGHNT, CDR2 YYREEE (reference sequence). The CDR3 is made up of 14 amino acids. CDR3 DNA: TGTGCCAGCAGCCAGGGACAGGTTCACTATGGCTACACCTTC. It specifies CASSQGQVHYGYTF.